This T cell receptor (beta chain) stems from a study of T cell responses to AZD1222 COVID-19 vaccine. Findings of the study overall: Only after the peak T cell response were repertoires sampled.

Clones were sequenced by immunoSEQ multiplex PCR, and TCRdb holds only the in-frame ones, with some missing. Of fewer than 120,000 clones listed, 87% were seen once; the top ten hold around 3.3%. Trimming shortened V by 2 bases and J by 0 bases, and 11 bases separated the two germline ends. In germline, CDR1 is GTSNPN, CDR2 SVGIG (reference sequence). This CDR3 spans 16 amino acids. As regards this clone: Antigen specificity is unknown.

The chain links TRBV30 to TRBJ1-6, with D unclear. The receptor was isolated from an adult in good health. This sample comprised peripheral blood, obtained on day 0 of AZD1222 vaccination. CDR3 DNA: TGTGCCTGGAGTTTTCCTAGGAGCTCCTATAATTCACCCCTCCACTTT. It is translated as CAWSFPRSSYNSPLHF.